The clone carrying this T cell receptor beta chain was counted a single time. TCRdb keeps only in-frame clones here, not all; method: immunoSEQ multiplex PCR. The sample includes about 31,000 clones, 87% of them seen just once. This entry comes from a study of OX40 agonist ivuxolimab in advanced cancers. Whole-study context: Ivuxolimab is a fully human IgG2 antibody that activates OX40 (CD134).

The V segment lost 3 bases and the J segment 0 bases; nucleotides outside the gene matches: 4. CDR3 length equals 15 residues. The germline V gene has CDR1 SGHRS and CDR2 YFSETQ. The source was CD4+ or CD8+ T cells sorted from blood, collected in a trial of the OX40 agonist ivuxolimab. The clonotype comes from an adult with an advanced solid tumor such as melanoma, head and neck, liver or kidney cancer. This chain connects TRBV5-1 to TRBJ2-3; 7 positions agree with TRBD2. CDR3 nucleotides: TGCGCCAGCAGCTGGGGGGGACGGAGCACAGATACGCAGTATTTT. Its protein product is CASSWGGRSTDTQYF.